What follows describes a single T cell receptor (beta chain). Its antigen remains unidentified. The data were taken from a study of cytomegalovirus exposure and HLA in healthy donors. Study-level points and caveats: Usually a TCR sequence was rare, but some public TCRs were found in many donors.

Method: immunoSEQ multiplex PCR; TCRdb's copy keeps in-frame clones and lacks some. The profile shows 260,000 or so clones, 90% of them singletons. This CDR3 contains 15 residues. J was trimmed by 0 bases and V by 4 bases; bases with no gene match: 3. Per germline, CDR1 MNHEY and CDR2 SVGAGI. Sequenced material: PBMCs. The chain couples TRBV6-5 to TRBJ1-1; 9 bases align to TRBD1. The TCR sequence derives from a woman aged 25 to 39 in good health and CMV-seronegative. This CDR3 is CASSSQGALNTEAFF. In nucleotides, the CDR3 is TGTGCCAGCAGTTCACAGGGGGCTTTGAACACTGAAGCTTTCTTT.